A single sample gave rise to the 14 T cell receptor beta chains below, sequenced in a study of T-cell reconstitution after alpha-beta-depleted transplantation in children. As it was prepared, the TCRbeta library received unique molecular identifiers. TCRdb called the PCR reads again in MiXCR, with one record for every CDR3 protein. The sample yields approximately 500,000 distinct CDR3 sequences, 25% to 30% seen once. The sequencing here drew on PBMCs, taken before TCRalphabeta/CD19-depleted stem cell transplant. Receptors were obtained from a boy in the first two years of life with Wiskott-Aldrich syndrome, due to receive a stem cell transplant.

The genes are TRBV7-9 and TRBJ1-5; possibly TRBD1 for D (6 bases). Germline V gene sequence: CDR1 SEHNR, CDR2 FQNEAQ (reference sequence). This CDR3 is 14 amino acids long. Trimming removed 5 bases from V and 3 bases from J, with 11 bases in between. The CDR3 DNA is TGTGCCAGCAGCCTGACAGGAAACAATCAGCCCCAGCATTTT. As protein: CASSLTGNNQPQHF.

The table lists this clonotype with a few counts. The V and J genes are TRBV7-6 and TRBJ1-4, with 7 bases aligning to TRBD1. The CDR3 covers 13 residues. With 5 bases clipped from V and 8 bases from J, the junction kept 5 bases outside the gene matches. CDR1 is SGHVS, CDR2 FNYEAQ, per germline. CDR3 loop: CASSPGGGEKLFF. CDR3 sequence (DNA): TGTGCCAGCAGCCCAGGGGGGGGAGAAAAACTGTTTTTT.

The CDR3 spells CASSGPIRRSGLRETQYF. The CDR3 nucleotides read TGTGCCAGCAGCGGCCCTATCCGACGTAGCGGCTTGAGAGAGACCCAGTACTTC. The V call is TRBV9, the J call TRBJ2-5; maybe TRBD2 (6 bases). V lost 3 bases and J lost 4, with 25 bases in between. The CDR3 is 18 amino acids. Germline V gene sequence: CDR1 SGDLS, CDR2 YYNGEE.

The J gene is TRBJ2-7, the V gene TRBV7-9; D may be TRBD1 (6 bases). The CDR3 runs to 13 residues. V lost 1 base to trimming and J lost 5 bases, with 9 bases between them. Germline-derived CDR1 and CDR2 are SEHNR and FQNEAQ (reference sequence). The CDR3 is CASSLGKGDEQYF. In nucleotides, the CDR3 is TGTGCCAGCAGCTTAGGCAAGGGGGACGAGCAGTACTTC.

In nucleotides, the CDR3 is TGTGCCAGCAGTGACAGGGGATCCACAGATACGCAGTATTTT. It is translated as CASSDRGSTDTQYF. The rearrangement uses TRBV2 and TRBJ2-3; TRBD1 might be the D (6 bases). V lost 3 bases to trimming and J lost 2 bases, with 9 bases between them. Germline V gene data show CDR1 as SNHLY and CDR2 as FYNNEI. The CDR3 sequence is 14 residues long.

J is TRBJ1-5 and V is TRBV28; D not resolved. CDR1 is MDHEN, CDR2 SYDVKM, per germline. This CDR3 region has 13 residues. V dropped 4 bases and J dropped 16 bases, with 20 bases sitting between them. CDR3 region: CASSSPADRARHF. For the CDR3, the DNA is TGTGCCAGCAGTTCCCCCGCCGACCGGGCTCGCCATTTT.

The genes are TRBV7-2 and TRBJ2-3, with a tentative D call TRBD1 (6 bases). Trimming left V 7 bases short and J 0 bases short, with 11 bases between. The CDR3 contains 14 residues. The germline CDR1 and CDR2 sequences are SGHTA and FQGNSA. The CDR3, as DNA: TGTGCCAGCACCAGGGGTCCTAGCACAGATACGCAGTATTTT. It specifies CASTRGPSTDTQYF.

The chain couples TRBV27 to TRBJ2-3; D unresolved. This CDR3 is 14 amino acids long. With 2 bases removed from V and 0 bases from J, the gap between germline ends came to 6 bases. Looked up from germline, CDR1 is MNHEY and CDR2 is SMNVEV (reference sequence). The CDR3 here is CASSLIDSTDTQYF. The CDR3 DNA reads as TGTGCCAGCAGTTTAATCGATAGCACAGATACGCAGTATTTT.

Only a few counts were recorded for this clonotype. The chain links TRBV28 to TRBJ2-1; 10 positions agree with TRBD2. This CDR3 contains 14 residues. V was pared by 4 bases and J by 6 bases, with 3 bases of the junction left unmatched. Germline-derived CDR1 and CDR2 are MDHEN and SYDVKM. CDR3 protein: CASSSTSGINEQFF. The CDR3 DNA sequence: TGTGCCAGCAGTTCAACTAGCGGGATCAATGAGCAGTTCTTC.

This clonotype was counted between two and nine times. CDR3 residues: CSARSGIVLSGELFF. In nucleotides, the CDR3 is TGCAGTGCTAGATCAGGGATCGTTTTATCCGGGGAGCTGTTTTTT. This chain links TRBV20-1 with TRBJ2-2, with D possibly being TRBD1 (5 bases). The germline V gene encodes CDR1 DFQATT and CDR2 SNEGSKA (reference sequence). The CDR3 totals 15 residues. V gave up 2 bases and J gave up 6 bases, with 16 bases separating them.

This clonotype was found once. One junction end disagrees with the germline gene, perhaps due to a read error. The chain combines TRBV7-2 with TRBJ2-1; the D is unclear. CDR1 is SGHTA, CDR2 FQGNSA, per germline. This CDR3 region has 16 residues. The CDR3 region has the DNA TGTGCCATCAGCTTAGACGGTATCCCCCCTTACAATGAGCAGTTCTTC. Its protein is CAISLDGIPPYNEQFF.

The J gene is TRBJ2-1, the V gene TRBV6-1, with D hard to call. Germline CDR1 and CDR2: MNHNS and SASEGT. Trimming cost V 6 bases and J 3 bases, with 9 bases left between them. The CDR3 is 13 residues long. The CDR3: CASRDLGYNEQFF. The CDR3 nucleotides read TGTGCCAGCAGGGATCTAGGCTACAATGAGCAGTTCTTC.

This clonotype was counted between two and nine times. The J gene is TRBJ2-7, the V gene TRBV11-2, with 11 bases identical to TRBD1. Germline CDR1 SGHAT, CDR2 FQNNGV. V was clipped by 4 bases and J by 6 bases; unmatched bases: 5. This CDR3 has 14 residues. CDR3: CASSSGQGAFEQYF. CDR3 nucleotide sequence: TGTGCCAGCAGCTCTGGACAGGGGGCGTTCGAGCAGTACTTC.

This clonotype has just a few counts. This chain links TRBV20-1 with TRBJ2-7; no definite D call. The CDR3 is 13 amino acids. Trimming pared 1 base from V and 6 bases from J, leaving 13 bases between. CDR1 is DFQATT and CDR2 is SNEGSKA in the germline V gene (reference sequence). The CDR3 nucleotides read TGCAGTGCTAGAGCAGGCCTAGTCTCCGAGCAGTACTTC. Translating gives CSARAGLVSEQYF.